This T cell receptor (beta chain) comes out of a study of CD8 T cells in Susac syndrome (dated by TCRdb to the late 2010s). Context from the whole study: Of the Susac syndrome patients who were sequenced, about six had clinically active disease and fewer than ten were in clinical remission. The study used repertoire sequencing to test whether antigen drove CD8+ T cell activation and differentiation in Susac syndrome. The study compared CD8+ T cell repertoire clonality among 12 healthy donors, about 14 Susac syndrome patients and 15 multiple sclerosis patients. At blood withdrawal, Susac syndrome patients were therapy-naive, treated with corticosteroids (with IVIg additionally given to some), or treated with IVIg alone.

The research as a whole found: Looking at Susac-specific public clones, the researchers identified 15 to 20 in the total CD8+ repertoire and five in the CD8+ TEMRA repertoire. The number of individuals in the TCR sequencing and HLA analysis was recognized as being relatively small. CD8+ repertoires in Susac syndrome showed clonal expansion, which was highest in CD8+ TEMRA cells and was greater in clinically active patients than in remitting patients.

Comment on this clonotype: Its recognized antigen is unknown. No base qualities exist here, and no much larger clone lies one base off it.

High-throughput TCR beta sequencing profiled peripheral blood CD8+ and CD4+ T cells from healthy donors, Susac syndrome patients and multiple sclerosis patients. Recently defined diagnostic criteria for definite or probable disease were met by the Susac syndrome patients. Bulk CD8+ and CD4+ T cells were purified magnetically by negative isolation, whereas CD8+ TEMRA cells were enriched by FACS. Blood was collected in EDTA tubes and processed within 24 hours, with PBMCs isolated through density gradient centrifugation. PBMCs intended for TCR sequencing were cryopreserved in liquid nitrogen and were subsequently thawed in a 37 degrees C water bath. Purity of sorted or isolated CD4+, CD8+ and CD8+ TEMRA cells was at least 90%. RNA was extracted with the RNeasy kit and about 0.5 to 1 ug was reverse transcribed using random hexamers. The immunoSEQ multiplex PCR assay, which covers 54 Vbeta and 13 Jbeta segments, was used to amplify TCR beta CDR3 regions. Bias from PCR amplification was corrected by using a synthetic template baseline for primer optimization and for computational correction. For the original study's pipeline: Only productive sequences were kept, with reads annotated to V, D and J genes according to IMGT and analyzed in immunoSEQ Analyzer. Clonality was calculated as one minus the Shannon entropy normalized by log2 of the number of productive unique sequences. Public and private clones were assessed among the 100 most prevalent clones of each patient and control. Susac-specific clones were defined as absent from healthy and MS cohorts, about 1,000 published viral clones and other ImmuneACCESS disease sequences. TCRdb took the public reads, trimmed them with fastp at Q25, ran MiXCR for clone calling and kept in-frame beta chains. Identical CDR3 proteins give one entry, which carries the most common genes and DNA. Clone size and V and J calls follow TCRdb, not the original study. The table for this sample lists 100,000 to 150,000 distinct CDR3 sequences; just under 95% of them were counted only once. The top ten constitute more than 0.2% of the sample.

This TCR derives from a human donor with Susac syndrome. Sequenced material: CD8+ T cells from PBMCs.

The CDR3 region reads CASSLSLAGEISTDTQYF. The DNA reads TGTGCCAGCAGTTTAAGCCTAGCGGGGGAGATTAGCACAGATACGCAGTATTTT. The sequence joins TRBV28 to TRBJ2-3, with 10 bases in between that match TRBD2. From the cysteine up to the phenylalanine, the CDR3 has a length of 18 residues. Only the CDR3 portion is preserved as DNA: 54 bases, with reading frame beginning at the first base. The V end gives up 2 bases and the J end 0 bases, leaving 8 bases in the junction not matched to a gene. The germline V gene provides CDR1 MDHEN and CDR2 SYDVKM.